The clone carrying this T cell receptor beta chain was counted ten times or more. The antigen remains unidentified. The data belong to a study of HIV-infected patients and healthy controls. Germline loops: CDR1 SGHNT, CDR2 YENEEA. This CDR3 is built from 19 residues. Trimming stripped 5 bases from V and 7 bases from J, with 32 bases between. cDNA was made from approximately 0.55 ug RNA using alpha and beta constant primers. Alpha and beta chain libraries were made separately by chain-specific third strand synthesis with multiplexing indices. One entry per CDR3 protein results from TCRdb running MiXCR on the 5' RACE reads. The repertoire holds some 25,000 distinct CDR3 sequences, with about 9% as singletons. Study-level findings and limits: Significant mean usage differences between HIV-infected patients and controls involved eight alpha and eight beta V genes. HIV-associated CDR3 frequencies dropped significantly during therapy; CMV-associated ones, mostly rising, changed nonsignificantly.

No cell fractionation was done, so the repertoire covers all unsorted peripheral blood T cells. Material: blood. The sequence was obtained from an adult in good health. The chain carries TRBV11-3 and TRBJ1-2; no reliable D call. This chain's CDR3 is CASSPRMREYWRRRSGYTF. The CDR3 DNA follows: TGTGCCAGCAGCCCGAGGATGAGAGAGTATTGGAGGAGAAGATCTGGCTACACCTTC.